The subject of this entry is one T cell receptor beta chain. This entry belongs to a study of blood T cell repertoires in COVID-19. Turning to the study itself: Sources were T cells, B-cell-depleted T cells, or PBMCs; the material itself was cDNA or gDNA.

Method: immunoSEQ multiplex PCR; TCRdb's copy keeps in-frame clones and lacks some. The profile shows about 180,000 clones, approximately 88% of them singletons. V shed 0 bases and J shed 4 bases, with 8 bases lying between them. This CDR3 spans 14 amino acids. CDR1 and CDR2 (germline): KGHDR, SFDVKD. The receptor was derived from a woman aged 40 to 50 with COVID-19, enrolled during active disease. The V and J genes are TRBV24-1 and TRBJ1-2; D gene uncertain. Input material: peripheral blood. The CDR3 spells CATSDLLQIYGYTF. CDR3 coding DNA: TGTGCCACCAGTGATTTGCTACAGATCTATGGCTACACCTTC.